The clone carrying this TCR beta chain was found a few times. In the source study's methods: By means of reference gene primer amplification, nucleated cell counts were estimated. The method was immunoSEQ multiplex PCR; TCRdb's version includes in-frame clones alone and lacks a portion of them. Clone size and V and J calls were adopted from that table, with D and trimming inferred from the DNA. There are just under 65,000 clones in the sample; around 83% occur only once, and roughly 6.3% lies in the top ten. This entry belongs to a study of blood T cell repertoires in COVID-19. In the study overall: From the United States, Italy and Spain came samples of acute and convalescent COVID-19. T cells, B-cell-depleted T cells, or PBMCs supplied cDNA or gDNA.

The CDR3 sequence is 14 residues long. Germline CDR1 SGHDN, CDR2 FVKESK. With 1 base clipped from V and 3 bases from J, the junction kept 2 bases outside the gene matches. The receptor was derived from a human donor in a cohort sampled during active COVID-19. The sequenced material came from peripheral blood. The chain joins TRBV14 to TRBJ1-2, with TRBD1 identical over 7 bases. The CDR3 sequence: CASSQVRGDYGYTF. Here the CDR3 DNA reads TGTGCCAGCAGCCAAGTCAGGGGGGACTATGGCTACACCTTC.